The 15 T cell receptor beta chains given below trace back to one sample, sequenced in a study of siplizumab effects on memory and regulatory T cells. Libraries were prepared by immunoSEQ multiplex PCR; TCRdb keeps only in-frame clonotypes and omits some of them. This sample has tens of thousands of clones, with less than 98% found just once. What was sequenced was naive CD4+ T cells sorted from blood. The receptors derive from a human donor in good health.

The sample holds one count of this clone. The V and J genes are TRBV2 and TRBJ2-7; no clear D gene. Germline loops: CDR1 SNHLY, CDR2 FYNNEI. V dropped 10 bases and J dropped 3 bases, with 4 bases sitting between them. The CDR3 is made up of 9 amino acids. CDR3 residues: CANDYEQYF. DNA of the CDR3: TGTGCCAACGACTACGAGCAGTACTTC. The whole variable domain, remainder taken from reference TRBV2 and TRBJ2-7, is EPEVTQTPSHQVTQMGQEVILRCVPISNHLYFYWYRQILGQKVEFLVSFYNNEISEKSEIFDDQFSVERPDGSNFTLKIRSTKLEDSAMYFCANDYEQYFGPGTRLTVT.

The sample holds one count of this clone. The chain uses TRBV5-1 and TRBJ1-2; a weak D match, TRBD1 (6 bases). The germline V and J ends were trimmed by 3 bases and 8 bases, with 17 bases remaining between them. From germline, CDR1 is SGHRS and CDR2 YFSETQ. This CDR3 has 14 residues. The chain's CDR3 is CASSSTSGVFGYTF. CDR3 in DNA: TGCGCCAGCAGCTCGACTTCAGGGGTATTCGGCTACACCTTC.

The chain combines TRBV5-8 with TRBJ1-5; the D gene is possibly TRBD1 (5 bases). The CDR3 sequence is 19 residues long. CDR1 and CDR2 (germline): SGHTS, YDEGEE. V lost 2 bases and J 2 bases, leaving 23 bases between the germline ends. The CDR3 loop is CASSFLGAALRSRNQPQHF. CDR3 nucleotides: TGTGCCAGCAGCTTTCTTGGGGCCGCATTGAGGTCTCGCAATCAGCCCCAGCATTTT.

CDR3: CSVARKTGYNEQFF. Written as DNA, the CDR3 is TGCAGCGTTGCCCGAAAGACAGGATACAATGAGCAGTTCTTC. The rearrangement links TRBV29-1 to TRBJ2-1, with D tentatively TRBD1 (6 bases). Germline V gene data show CDR1 as SQVTM and CDR2 as ANQGSEA. The CDR3 consists of 14 residues. V lost 4 bases, J lost 4 bases, and 14 bases lay in between.

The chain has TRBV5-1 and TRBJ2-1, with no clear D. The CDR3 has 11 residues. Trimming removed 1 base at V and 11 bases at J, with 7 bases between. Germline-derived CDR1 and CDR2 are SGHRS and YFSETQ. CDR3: CASSLSLQQFF. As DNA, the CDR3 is TGCGCCAGCAGCTTGTCCCTACAGCAGTTCTTC.

Here the CDR3 DNA reads TGTGCCAGCAGCGTAGGGTGGGGCGTGGCTTTTGAGCAGTTCTTC. Its protein product is CASSVGWGVAFEQFF. The chain employs TRBV9 and TRBJ2-1, with D possibly TRBD1 on 5 matching bases. V was shortened by 0 bases and J by 9 bases, with 16 bases between the two germline ends. Germline V gene data show CDR1 as SGDLS and CDR2 as YYNGEE. The CDR3 spans 15 residues.

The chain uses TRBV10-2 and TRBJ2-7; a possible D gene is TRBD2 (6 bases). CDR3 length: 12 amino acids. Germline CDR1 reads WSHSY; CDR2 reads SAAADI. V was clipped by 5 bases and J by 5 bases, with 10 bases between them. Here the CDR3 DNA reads TGCGCCAGCAGTCTGACGGGGGACGAGCAGTACTTC. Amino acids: CASSLTGDEQYF.

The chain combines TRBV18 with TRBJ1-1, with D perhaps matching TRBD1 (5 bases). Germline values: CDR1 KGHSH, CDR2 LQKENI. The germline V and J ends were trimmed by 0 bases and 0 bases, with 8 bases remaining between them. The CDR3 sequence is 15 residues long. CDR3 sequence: CASSPPGTLNTEAFF. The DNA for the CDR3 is TGTGCCAGCTCACCACCGGGGACCCTGAACACTGAAGCTTTCTTT.

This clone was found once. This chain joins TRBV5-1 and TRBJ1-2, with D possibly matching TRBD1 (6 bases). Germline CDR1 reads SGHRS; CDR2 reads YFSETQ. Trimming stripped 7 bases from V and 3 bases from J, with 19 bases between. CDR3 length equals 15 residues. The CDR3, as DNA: TGCGCCAGCCGCGCTTTAGTTGGACAGTACTATGGCTACACCTTC. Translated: CASRALVGQYYGYTF.

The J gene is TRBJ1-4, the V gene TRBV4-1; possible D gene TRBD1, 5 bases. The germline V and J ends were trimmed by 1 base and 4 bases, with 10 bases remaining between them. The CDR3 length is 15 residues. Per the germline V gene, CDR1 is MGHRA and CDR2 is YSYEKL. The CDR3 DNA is TGCGCCAGCAGCCAAGGAGGGGTCATTAATGAAAAACTGTTTTTT. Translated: CASSQGGVINEKLFF.

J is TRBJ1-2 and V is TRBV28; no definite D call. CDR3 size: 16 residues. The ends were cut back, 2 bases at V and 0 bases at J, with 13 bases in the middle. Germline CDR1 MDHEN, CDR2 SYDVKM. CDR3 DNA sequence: TGTGCCAGCAGTTTAGGTGGGTCAAAGACTAACTATGGCTACACCTTC. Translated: CASSLGGSKTNYGYTF.

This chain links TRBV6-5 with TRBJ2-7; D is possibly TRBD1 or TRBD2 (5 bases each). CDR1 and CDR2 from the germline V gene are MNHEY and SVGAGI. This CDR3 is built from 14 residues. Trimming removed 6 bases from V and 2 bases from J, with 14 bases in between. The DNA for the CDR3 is TGTGCCAGCAGCTCCGGGACGACCACCTACGAGCAGTACTTC. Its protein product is CASSSGTTTYEQYF.

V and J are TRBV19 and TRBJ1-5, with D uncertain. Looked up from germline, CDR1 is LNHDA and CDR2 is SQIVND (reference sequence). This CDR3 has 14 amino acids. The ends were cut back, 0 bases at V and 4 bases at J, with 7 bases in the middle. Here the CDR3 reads CASSIDRLNQPQHF. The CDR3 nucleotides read TGTGCCAGTAGTATAGATCGGTTAAATCAGCCCCAGCATTTT.

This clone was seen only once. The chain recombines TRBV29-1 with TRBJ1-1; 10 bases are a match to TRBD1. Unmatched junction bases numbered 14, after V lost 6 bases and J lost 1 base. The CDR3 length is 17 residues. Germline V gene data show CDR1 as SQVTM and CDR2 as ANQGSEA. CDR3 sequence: CSVTVSGTGVGNTEAFF. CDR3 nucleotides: TGCAGCGTCACCGTCTCCGGGACAGGGGTGGGGAACACTGAAGCTTTCTTT.

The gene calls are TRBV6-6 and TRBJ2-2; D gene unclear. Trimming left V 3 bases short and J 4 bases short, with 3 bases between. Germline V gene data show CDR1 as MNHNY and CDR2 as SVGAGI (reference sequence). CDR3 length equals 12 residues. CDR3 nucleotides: TGTGCCAGCAGTTATCGCACCGGGGAGCTGTTTTTT. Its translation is CASSYRTGELFF.